The 32 T cell receptor beta chains below come from one sample, sequenced in a study of CD8 T cells in ankylosing spondylitis. In TCRdb, the 5' RACE reads were re-called with MiXCR into one record per CDR3 protein. Of 160,000 or so distinct CDR3 sequences listed, approximately 9% are singletons. The sample comprised blood, either unsorted or a sorted T cell fraction (not recorded which). The receptors shown here come from a female donor with ankylosing spondylitis or in good health (not recorded which).

This clonotype was detected a few times. The gene calls are TRBV7-3 and TRBJ2-1; 11 bases agree with TRBD2. The J segment lost 7 bases and the V segment lost 8 bases, leaving 1 base of the junction unmatched. The CDR3 consists of 12 residues. The germline V gene has CDR1 SGHTA and CDR2 FQGTGA. CDR3 DNA sequence: TGTGCCAGCGGACTAGCGGGTAATGAGCAGTTCTTC. The encoded protein is CASGLAGNEQFF.

This clonotype came up a few times. The gene calls are TRBV7-9 and TRBJ1-1; 7 bases are shared with TRBD1. Per germline, CDR1 SEHNR and CDR2 FQNEAQ (reference sequence). The CDR3 runs to 12 residues. After removal of 7 bases from V and 5 bases from J, the junction contained 4 bases not matched to a gene. For the CDR3, the DNA is TGTGCCAGCACCCGGACAGGTACTGAAGCTTTCTTT. Encoded protein: CASTRTGTEAFF.

Only a few counts were recorded for this clonotype. CDR3 loop: CASSPWTSGGADTQYF. CDR3 sequence (DNA): TGTGCCAGCAGCCCATGGACTAGCGGAGGGGCAGATACGCAGTATTTT. The V gene is TRBV5-4, the J gene TRBJ2-3; 10 positions agree with TRBD2. The CDR3 spans 16 residues. The V gene end was trimmed by 4 bases and the J gene end by 4 bases; junction bases not matched to a gene: 9. Germline assignment: CDR1 SGHNT and CDR2 YYREEE (reference sequence).

The genes are TRBV19 and TRBJ2-1; 8 bases agree with TRBD2. The CDR3 consists of 14 residues. Germline V gene data show CDR1 as LNHDA and CDR2 as SQIVND (reference sequence). The junction had 9 bases not matched to a gene; V was cut back by 4 bases and J by 10 bases. CDR3 coding DNA: TGTGCCAGTAGTACAAGCGGGAGCTTAGGGGAGCAGTTCTTC. Protein sequence: CASSTSGSLGEQFF.

In this sample, this clonotype turned up many times. The chain links TRBV2 to TRBJ2-7; D could derive from TRBD1 or TRBD2 (5 bases each). Trimming took 3 bases from V and 4 from J, leaving 13 bases between them. The CDR3 sequence is 14 residues long. CDR1 is SNHLY, CDR2 FYNNEI, per germline. CDR3 amino acids: CASSDGTSPYEQYF. CDR3 nucleotides: TGTGCCAGCAGTGATGGGACCAGCCCTTACGAGCAGTACTTC.

In this sample, this clonotype turned up a few times. The genes are TRBV27 and TRBJ2-3; D is unclear. CDR3 length: 13 residues. The germline gives CDR1 MNHEY, CDR2 SMNVEV (reference sequence). Trimming left V 8 bases short and J 3 bases short, with 12 bases between. In nucleotides, the CDR3 is TGTGCCAGCGGCCCCCATAGAACAGATACGCAGTATTTT. Translated, it gives CASGPHRTDTQYF.

This clonotype occurred many times. This sequence joins TRBV29-1 and TRBJ1-5, with TRBD1 as a possible D gene (6 bases). V shed 6 bases and J shed 5 bases, with 11 bases lying between them. The germline V gene has CDR1 SQVTM and CDR2 ANQGSEA. The CDR3 is made up of 12 amino acids. In DNA, the CDR3 is TGCAGCGTACAGGGTTATGATCAGCCCCAGCATTTT. As protein: CSVQGYDQPQHF.

In its sample, this clonotype was seen a few times. The chain has TRBV25-1 and TRBJ1-6; 10 positions agree with TRBD1. Germline values: CDR1 MGHDK, CDR2 SYGVNS. Germline trimming cut 0 bases from V and 4 bases from J; bases unmatched to any gene: 9. This CDR3 comprises 19 residues. As DNA, the CDR3 is TGTGCCAGCAGTGAATATCTTGCCACGGGACAGGGGTATAATTCACCCCTCCACTTT. This sequence encodes CASSEYLATGQGYNSPLHF. The whole variable domain, filled in from reference TRBV25-1 and TRBJ1-6, reads EADIYQTPRYLVIGTGKKITLECSQTMGHDKMYWYQQDPGMELHLIHYSYGVNSTEKGDLSSESTVSRIRTEHFPLTLESARPSHTSQYLCASSEYLATGQGYNSPLHFGNGTRLTVT.

The gene calls are TRBV6-2 or TRBV6-3 and TRBJ1-1; D uncertain. This CDR3 is 13 amino acids long. Germline loops: CDR1 MNHEY, CDR2 SVGEGT. The V and J ends lost 6 bases and 4 bases respectively, with 12 bases between them. The CDR3 loop reads CASRLGMGTEAFF. CDR3 sequence (DNA): TGTGCCAGCAGGCTGGGGATGGGCACTGAAGCTTTCTTT.

The V and J genes are TRBV20-1 and TRBJ2-5, with 11 bases identical to TRBD2. CDR1 and CDR2 from the germline V gene are DFQATT and SNEGSKA (reference sequence). V trimming: 3 bases; J trimming: 1 base; junction bases outside the gene matches: 4. The CDR3 is made up of 15 amino acids. The CDR3 loop reads CSARRLAGPQETQYF. Here the CDR3 DNA reads TGCAGTGCTAGGCGACTAGCGGGACCCCAAGAGACCCAGTACTTC.

This clonotype occurred many times. The rearrangement links TRBV12-3 or TRBV12-4 to TRBJ1-3; D remains unclear. V shed 5 bases and J shed 4 bases, with 12 bases lying between them. The CDR3 length is 14 residues. CDR3 region: CASSPSAVGNTIYF. The CDR3 region has the DNA TGTGCCAGCAGTCCATCAGCAGTCGGAAACACCATATATTTT.

This clonotype has more than one count but fewer than ten. The V gene is TRBV19, the J gene TRBJ1-5; D gene unclear. V gave up 10 bases and J gave up 0 bases, with 13 bases separating them. The germline V gene encodes CDR1 LNHDA and CDR2 SQIVND (reference sequence). The CDR3 spans 14 residues. CDR3 region: CATKLAYSNQPQHF. The CDR3 DNA reads TGTGCCACTAAGCTGGCCTATAGCAATCAGCCCCAGCATTTT.

This chain joins TRBV29-1 and TRBJ2-1, with TRBD2 matching 9 bases. This CDR3 has 17 amino acids. In germline, CDR1 is SQVTM, CDR2 ANQGSEA. The V gene end was trimmed by 1 base and the J gene end by 1 base; junction bases not matched to a gene: 8. CDR3 DNA sequence: TGCAGCGTTGAAGGGTTAGCGGGAGTAGAGTCCTACAATGAGCAGTTCTTC. Protein product: CSVEGLAGVESYNEQFF.

This clonotype was detected many times. The chain joins TRBV30 to TRBJ2-2; D is unresolved. The CDR3 covers 12 residues. Germline V lookup: CDR1 GTSNPN, CDR2 SVGIG (reference sequence). V lost 1 base and J 1 base, leaving 1 base between the germline ends. The CDR3 region is CAWSGNTGELFF. Written as DNA, the CDR3 is TGTGCCTGGAGTGGGAACACCGGGGAGCTGTTTTTT.

In its sample, this clonotype was seen a few times. The V and J genes are TRBV28 and TRBJ1-5; 11 nucleotides align to TRBD1. Looked up from germline, CDR1 is MDHEN and CDR2 is SYDVKM. This CDR3 has 17 residues. The ends lost 5 bases at V and 1 base at J; junction bases unmatched: 7. CDR3 loop: CASSTLRTGGSNQPQHF. The CDR3 coding sequence is TGTGCCAGCAGTACATTAAGGACAGGGGGCAGCAATCAGCCCCAGCATTTT.

This clonotype has a handful of counts. The chain carries TRBV7-9 and TRBJ2-7; TRBD1 is a possible D gene (6 bases). Germline values: CDR1 SEHNR, CDR2 FQNEAQ (reference sequence). V was shortened by 2 bases and J by 5 bases, with 10 bases between the two germline ends. The CDR3 spans 13 residues. The CDR3 spells CASSLTGIHEQYF. CDR3 coding DNA: TGTGCCAGCAGCTTAACAGGGATCCACGAGCAGTACTTC.

This clonotype is medium-sized (0.01 to 0.1%) by share. The chain combines TRBV4-3 with TRBJ1-5, with 12 bases fitting TRBD1. CDR3 length equals 20 residues. The V and J ends lost 4 bases and 1 base, in that order; junction bases with no gene match: 14. The germline V gene has CDR1 LGHNA and CDR2 YSLEER. The CDR3 bases are TGCGCCAGCAGCCGGATGACCGGGACAGGGGGCAAAGTGAGCAATCAGCCCCAGCATTTT. As protein: CASSRMTGTGGKVSNQPQHF.

The chain has TRBV4-2 and TRBJ2-1; TRBD2 aligns across 10 bases. This CDR3 region has 18 residues. CDR1 is LGHNA and CDR2 is YNFKEQ in the germline V gene. V was pared by 0 bases and J by 7 bases, with 12 bases of the junction left unmatched. Here the CDR3 DNA reads TGTGCCAGCAGCCAAGATCACCCAGCGGGAGGGCCGGGAAATGAGCAGTTCTTC. Amino acids: CASSQDHPAGGPGNEQFF.

This clonotype was detected a few times. The chain combines TRBV25-1 with TRBJ2-1, with a weak D call TRBD2 (6 bases). V was clipped by 4 bases and J by 4 bases, with 8 bases between them. The CDR3 has 13 amino acids. Germline loops: CDR1 MGHDK, CDR2 SYGVNS. The CDR3 region has the DNA TGTGCCAGCAGTGGGGACTCGTACAATGAGCAGTTCTTC. This sequence encodes CASSGDSYNEQFF.

This clonotype was seen many times. CDR3 amino acids: CASSFGTGPAEQYF. The CDR3 DNA follows: TGTGCCAGCAGTTTCGGGACAGGGCCTGCCGAGCAGTACTTC. The chain carries TRBV27 and TRBJ2-7; 9 bases line up with TRBD1. V gave up 3 bases and J gave up 6 bases; unmatched junction bases: 6. There are 14 residues in the CDR3. Germline loops: CDR1 MNHEY, CDR2 SMNVEV (reference sequence).

This chain uses TRBV9 with TRBJ2-3, with 11 bases identical to TRBD2. The CDR3 has 15 amino acids. From germline, CDR1 is SGDLS and CDR2 YYNGEE. V lost 5 bases to trimming and J lost 2 bases; unmatched junction nucleotides: 4. This CDR3 is CASSILAGDTDTQYF. The CDR3 DNA is TGTGCCAGCAGTATACTAGCGGGGGACACAGATACGCAGTATTTT.

This chain joins TRBV11-1 and TRBJ2-5, with 14 bases identical to TRBD2. CDR3 length: 18 residues. The germline gives CDR1 SGHAT, CDR2 FQDESV (reference sequence). J was trimmed by 5 bases and V by 4 bases; bases with no gene match: 12. CDR3 residues: CASSSPLTSGRAEETQYF. The DNA of the CDR3 is TGTGCCAGCAGCTCGCCCCTGACTAGCGGGAGGGCCGAGGAGACCCAGTACTTC.

CDR3 sequence reads: CASSLSEADYEQYF. The CDR3 region has the DNA TGTGCCAGCAGTTTATCGGAAGCTGACTACGAGCAGTACTTC. This chain links TRBV27 with TRBJ2-7; D not resolved. Deletions cut 0 bases from V and 3 bases from J, with 9 bases between. Germline loops: CDR1 MNHEY, CDR2 SMNVEV (reference sequence). This CDR3 has 14 amino acids.

This chain links TRBV7-8 with TRBJ2-1; D gene uncertain. The germline gives CDR1 SGHVS, CDR2 FQNEAQ. CDR3 length: 13 amino acids. Trimming pared 2 bases from V and 8 bases from J, leaving 10 bases between. Written as DNA, the CDR3 is TGTGCCAGCAGCTTAAGCCCCGGACATGAGCAGTTCTTC. Protein product: CASSLSPGHEQFF. Supplemented by reference TRBV7-8 and TRBJ2-1, the full variable domain reads GAGVSQSPRYKVAKRGQDVALRCDPISGHVSLFWYQQALGQGPEFLTYFQNEAQLDKSGLPSDRFFAERPEGSVSTLKIQRTQQEDSAVYLCASSLSPGHEQFFGPGTRLTVL.

This clonotype was seen ten or more times. The gene calls are TRBV20-1 and TRBJ1-1; D is unresolved. This CDR3 comprises 12 residues. The germline CDR1 and CDR2 sequences are DFQATT and SNEGSKA (reference sequence). Trimming took off 2 bases at V and 11 bases at J, with 15 bases between the two ends. The CDR3 loop reads CSARLPTPAAFF. Written as DNA, the CDR3 is TGCAGTGCTAGACTCCCTACTCCGGCTGCTTTCTTT.

This clonotype was picked up a small number of times. The chain combines TRBV28 with TRBJ2-6; D is unresolved. Trimming took off 4 bases at V and 0 bases at J, with 4 bases between the two ends. Germline V lookup: CDR1 MDHEN, CDR2 SYDVKM. The CDR3 loop spans 14 amino acids. CDR3 DNA sequence: TGTGCCAGCAGTTATGTCTCTGGGGCCAACGTCCTGACTTTC. The encoded protein is CASSYVSGANVLTF.

This clonotype was seen at least ten times. The rearrangement joins TRBV6-5 to TRBJ2-5, with D hard to call. V lost 0 bases and J lost 4, with 12 bases in between. Germline-derived CDR1 and CDR2 are MNHEY and SVGAGI. This CDR3 comprises 15 residues. This CDR3 is CASSYSPELGETQYF. In DNA form, the CDR3 reads TGTGCCAGCAGTTACTCCCCGGAACTTGGAGAGACCCAGTACTTC.

Written as DNA, the CDR3 is TGTGCCAGCAGCGCACCCGGATACTACGAGCAGTACTTC. It encodes CASSAPGYYEQYF. The V and J genes are TRBV7-9 and TRBJ2-7; no definite D call. Germline V gives CDR1 SEHNR, CDR2 FQNEAQ (reference sequence). Trimming took 5 bases from V and 3 from J, leaving 11 bases between them. The CDR3 runs to 13 residues.

The genes are TRBV27 and TRBJ2-3; TRBD1 matches at 7 bases. The germline V gene has CDR1 MNHEY and CDR2 SMNVEV (reference sequence). Trimming cost V 5 bases and J 1 base; bases outside gene matches: 9. The CDR3 consists of 16 residues. CDR3 in DNA: TGTGCCAGCAGTACCGACAGGGATGGGGGCACAGATACGCAGTATTTT. This sequence encodes CASSTDRDGGTDTQYF.

This rearrangement joins TRBV20-1 to TRBJ2-1; 11 nucleotides align to TRBD2. V shed 5 bases, J shed 5 bases, and the junction held 5 bases outside the gene matches. The CDR3 contains 14 residues. CDR1 DFQATT and CDR2 SNEGSKA come from the germline V gene (reference sequence). CDR3: CSARQGLADNEQFF. DNA of the CDR3: TGCAGTGCTCGACAGGGACTAGCGGACAATGAGCAGTTCTTC.

This chain connects TRBV5-4 to TRBJ2-2; 11 nucleotides match TRBD2. The CDR3 has 15 amino acids. Losses at the gene ends were 3 bases for V and 3 bases for J; bases not matched to a gene: 1. Germline V gene data show CDR1 as SGHNT and CDR2 as YYREEE (reference sequence). The DNA for the CDR3 is TGTGCCAGCAGCTCGGGACTAGCGGACACCGGGGAGCTGTTTTTT. Its translation is CASSSGLADTGELFF.

The rearrangement uses TRBV12-3 or TRBV12-4 and TRBJ2-3, with 7 nucleotides matching TRBD2. With 1 base clipped from V and 8 bases from J, the junction kept 6 bases outside the gene matches. The CDR3 runs to 14 residues. CDR3 bases: TGTGCCAGCAGTTTAGTGGGCGGGGGTGGTACGCAGTATTTT. Translating gives CASSLVGGGGTQYF.